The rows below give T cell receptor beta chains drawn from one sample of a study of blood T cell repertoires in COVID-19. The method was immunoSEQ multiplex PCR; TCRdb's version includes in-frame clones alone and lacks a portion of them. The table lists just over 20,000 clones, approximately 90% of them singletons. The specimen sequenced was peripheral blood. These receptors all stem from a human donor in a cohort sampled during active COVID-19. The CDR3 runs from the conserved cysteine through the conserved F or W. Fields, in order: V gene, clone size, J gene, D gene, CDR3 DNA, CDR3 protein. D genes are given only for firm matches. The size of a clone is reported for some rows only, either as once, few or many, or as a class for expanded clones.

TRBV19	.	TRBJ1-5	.	TGTGCCAGTAGCCCGACAGGCGGAAATCAGCCCCAGCATTTT	CASSPTGGNQPQHF
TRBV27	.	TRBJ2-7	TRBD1	TGTGCCAGCAGTTTAAGTCCAGGGGGATTTAGCGAGCAGTACTTC	CASSLSPGGFSEQYF
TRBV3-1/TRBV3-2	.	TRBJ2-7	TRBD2	TGTGCCAGCAGCCCGCAACTAGCGGGATCATACGAGCAGTACTTC	CASSPQLAGSYEQYF
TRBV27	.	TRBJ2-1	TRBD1	TGTGCCAGCAGTATGGGGACAGGGATTCGGGGCAATGAGCAGTTCTTC	CASSMGTGIRGNEQFF
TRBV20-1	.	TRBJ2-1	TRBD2	TGCAGTGCTAGTTCCCCCCTGACTAGCGGAGATCTCACTTACAATGAGCAGTTCTTC	CSASSPLTSGDLTYNEQFF
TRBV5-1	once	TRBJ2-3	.	TGCGCCAGCAGCTTGGTGGCAGGATCAGATACGCAGTATTTT	CASSLVAGSDTQYF
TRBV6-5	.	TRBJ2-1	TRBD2	TGTGCCAGCAGCGCCGGGACTAGCGGAGTCAATGAGCAGTTCTTC	CASSAGTSGVNEQFF
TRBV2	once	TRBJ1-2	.	TGTGCCAGCAGTCGAACAGGGATCGGAGGCTACACCTTC	CASSRTGIGGYTF
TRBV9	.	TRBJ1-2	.	TGTGCCAGCACCGAGGTTTTTTCACCGGGACAAGGGTTACACTATGGCTACACCTTC	CASTEVFSPGQGLHYGYTF
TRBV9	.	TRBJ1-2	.	TGTGCCAGCAGCGTTGAGACAGGAGGCTATGGCTACACCTTC	CASSVETGGYGYTF
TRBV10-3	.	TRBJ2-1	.	TGTGCCATCAGTGAGTCCAGGGCCGACAATGAGCAGTTCTTC	CAISESRADNEQFF
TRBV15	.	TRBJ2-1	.	TGTGCCACCAGCAGAGTTCGAGGGCTCAATGAGCAGTTCTTC	CATSRVRGLNEQFF
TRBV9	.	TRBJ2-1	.	TGTGCCAGCAGCCCCTCCCGCGTAATAGACAATGAGCAGTTCTTC	CASSPSRVIDNEQFF
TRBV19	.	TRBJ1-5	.	TGTGCCAGTAGTATGGAGGCGCAGAACAATCAGCCCCAGCATTTT	CASSMEAQNNQPQHF
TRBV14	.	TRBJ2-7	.	TGTGCCAGCAGCCAATTTTCGGGTTTCAAGCAGTACTTC	CASSQFSGFKQYF
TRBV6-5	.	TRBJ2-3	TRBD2	TGTGCCAGCAGTTTAGCGGGAGGGCCGGCAGATACGCAGTATTTT	CASSLAGGPADTQYF
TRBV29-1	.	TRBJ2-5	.	TGCAGCGTTGAATTTCACCTCGACAGTAAAGAGACCCAGTACTTC	CSVEFHLDSKETQYF
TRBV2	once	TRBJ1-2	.	TGTGCCAGCAGTTCGGACAGAGCCGCCCACTATGGCTACACCTTC	CASSSDRAAHYGYTF
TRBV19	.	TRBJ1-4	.	TGTGCCAGTAGTTCCAGGGGCACTGAAAAACTGTTTTTT	CASSSRGTEKLFF
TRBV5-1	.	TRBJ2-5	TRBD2	TGCGCCAGCAGCTTGGGACTAGCGGGAGTCCAAGAGACCCAGTACTTC	CASSLGLAGVQETQYF
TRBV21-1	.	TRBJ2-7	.	TGTGCCAGCAGCAAATTCGGGGGTATTGACTACGAGCAGTACTTC	CASSKFGGIDYEQYF
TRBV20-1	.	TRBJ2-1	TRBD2	TGCAGTGCTAGTGCCGGGACTAGCGGGAGTGACGAGCAGTTCTTC	CSASAGTSGSDEQFF
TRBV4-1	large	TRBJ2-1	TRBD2	TGCGCCAGCAGCCAAGATGACCTAGCGGGAGGGCCTAGGCACGATGAGCAGTTCTTC	CASSQDDLAGGPRHDEQFF
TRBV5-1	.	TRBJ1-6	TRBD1	TGCGCCAGCAGCTCGGGACAGGGTGGGTCACCCCTCCACTTT	CASSSGQGGSPLHF
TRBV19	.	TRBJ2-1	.	TGTGCCAGTAGCCGGGACTCCGTCTACAATGAGCAGTTCTTC	CASSRDSVYNEQFF
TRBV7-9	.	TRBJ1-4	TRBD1	TGTGCCAGCAGCCTACCAAGACTTCGGACAGGGGATGAAAAACTGTTTTTT	CASSLPRLRTGDEKLFF
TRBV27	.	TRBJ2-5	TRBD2	TGTGCCAGCAGTTTAATTTATAGGACTAGCGGGAGTGGAGAGACCCAGTACTTC	CASSLIYRTSGSGETQYF
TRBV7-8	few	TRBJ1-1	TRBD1	TGTGCCAGCAGCCTACGGGACAGGGCGAGGACTGAAGCTTTCTTT	CASSLRDRARTEAFF
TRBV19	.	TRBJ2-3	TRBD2	TGTGCCAGTAGTATTCCTAGCGGGAGCACAGATACGCAGTATTTT	CASSIPSGSTDTQYF
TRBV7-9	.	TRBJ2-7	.	TGTGCCAGCAGCTTATTTTTAGGGGCAGGGGCTTCCCACGAGCAGTACTTC	CASSLFLGAGASHEQYF
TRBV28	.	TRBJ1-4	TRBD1	TGTGCCAGCAGTTACCTCCGGGGACAGGGAGATGAAAAACTGTTTTTT	CASSYLRGQGDEKLFF
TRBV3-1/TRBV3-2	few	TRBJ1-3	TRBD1	TGTGCCAGCAGCCAAGATTCCGGGACAGGGGCCCCGAACTCTGGAAACACCATATATTTT	CASSQDSGTGAPNSGNTIYF
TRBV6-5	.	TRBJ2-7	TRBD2	TGTGCCAGCACCCTTCGACTAGCGGGAGGGAGAGAGCAGTACTTC	CASTLRLAGGREQYF
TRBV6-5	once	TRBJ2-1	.	TGTGCCAGCAGTTCCCGCGGCAACAATGAGCAGTTCTTC	CASSSRGNNEQFF
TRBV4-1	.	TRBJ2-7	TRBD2	TGCGCCAGCAGCCAAGCAACTAGCGGGAGTTACGAGCAGTACTTC	CASSQATSGSYEQYF
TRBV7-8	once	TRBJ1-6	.	TGTGCCAGCAGCCCTACGCGGGGAACGAATTCACCCCTCCACTTT	CASSPTRGTNSPLHF
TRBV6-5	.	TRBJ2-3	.	TGTGCCACGAAACATACAGATACGCAGTATTTT	CATKHTDTQYF
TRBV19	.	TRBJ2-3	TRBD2	TGTGCCAGTAAGGACACGGGACTAGCGGGAGCAGATACGCAGTATTTT	CASKDTGLAGADTQYF
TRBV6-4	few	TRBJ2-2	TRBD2	TGTGCCAGCAGCGGGACTAGCGGGGCTAACACCGGGGAGCTGTTTTTT	CASSGTSGANTGELFF
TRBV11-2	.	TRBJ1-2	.	TGTGCCAGCAGCCCCGGGGGATATGGCTACACCTTC	CASSPGGYGYTF
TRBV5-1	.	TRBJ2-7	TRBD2	TGCGCCAGCAGCTTGGCTGATGCGGGAGGTCCATACGAGCAGTACTTC	CASSLADAGGPYEQYF
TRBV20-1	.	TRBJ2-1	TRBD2	TGCAGTGCTAGTGGGCTAGCGGGAGGAGTTTTCGATGAGCAGTTCTTC	CSASGLAGGVFDEQFF
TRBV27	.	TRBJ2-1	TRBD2	TGTGCCAGCAGTTTAATGCTAGCGGGAGATCTTCGGGACAATGAGCAGTTCTTC	CASSLMLAGDLRDNEQFF
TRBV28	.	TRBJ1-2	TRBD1	TGTGCCAGCAAACGGGACAGGAGGTATGGCTACACCTTC	CASKRDRRYGYTF
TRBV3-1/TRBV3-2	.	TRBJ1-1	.	TGTGCCAGCAGCTTACGGATAGGGACTAACACTGAAGCTTTCTTT	CASSLRIGTNTEAFF
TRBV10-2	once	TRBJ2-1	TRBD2	TGCGCCAGCTGTGAGTGGGCGGGAGGGCCTGGGGATGAGCAGTTCTTC	CASCEWAGGPGDEQFF
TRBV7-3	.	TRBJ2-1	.	TGTGCCAGCAGCTTAGGGGCGGGGAATGAGCAGTTCTTC	CASSLGAGNEQFF
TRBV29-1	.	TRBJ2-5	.	TGCAGCGTTGAAGATCGCAAGGGATCGGGGGAGACCCAGTACTTC	CSVEDRKGSGETQYF
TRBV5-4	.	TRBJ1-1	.	TGTGCCAGCGGCACAGAGTTGAACACTGAAGCTTTCTTT	CASGTELNTEAFF
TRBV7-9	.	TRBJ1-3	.	TGTGCCAGCAGCGGAGCTGTGGAAGACGGCTCTGGAAACACCATATATTTT	CASSGAVEDGSGNTIYF
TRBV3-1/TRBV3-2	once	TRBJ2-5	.	TGTGCCAGCAGCCAGGGGAGGAGGGAGACCCAGTACTTC	CASSQGRRETQYF